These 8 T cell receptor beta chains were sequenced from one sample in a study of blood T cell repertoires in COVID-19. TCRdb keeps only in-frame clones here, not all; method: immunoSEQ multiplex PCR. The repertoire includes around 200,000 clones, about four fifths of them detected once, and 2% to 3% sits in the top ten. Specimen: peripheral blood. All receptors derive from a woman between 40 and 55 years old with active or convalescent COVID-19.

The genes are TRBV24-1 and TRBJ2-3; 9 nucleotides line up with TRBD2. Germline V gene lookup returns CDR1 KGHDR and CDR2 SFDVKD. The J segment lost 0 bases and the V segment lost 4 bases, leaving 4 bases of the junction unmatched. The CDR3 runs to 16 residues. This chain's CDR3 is CATSDRTSVSTDTQYF. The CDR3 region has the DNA TGTGCCACCAGTGACCGGACTAGCGTTAGCACAGATACGCAGTATTTT.

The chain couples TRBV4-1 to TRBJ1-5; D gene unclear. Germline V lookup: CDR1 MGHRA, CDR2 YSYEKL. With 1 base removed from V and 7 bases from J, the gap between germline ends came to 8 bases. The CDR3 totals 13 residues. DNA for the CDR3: TGCGCCAGCAGCCAAGGAGATCGCCAGCCCCAGCATTTT. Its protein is CASSQGDRQPQHF.

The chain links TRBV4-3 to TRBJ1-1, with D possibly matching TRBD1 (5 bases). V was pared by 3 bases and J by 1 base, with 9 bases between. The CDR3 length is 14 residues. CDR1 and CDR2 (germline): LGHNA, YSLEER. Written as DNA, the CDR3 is TGCGCCAGCAGCCAGAATAGGGGGAACACTGAAGCTTTCTTT. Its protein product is CASSQNRGNTEAFF.

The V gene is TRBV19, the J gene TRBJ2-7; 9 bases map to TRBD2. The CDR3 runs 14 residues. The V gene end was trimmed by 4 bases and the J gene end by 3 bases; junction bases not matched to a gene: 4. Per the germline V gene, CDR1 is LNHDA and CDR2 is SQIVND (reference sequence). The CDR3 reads CASSRTSVGYEQYF. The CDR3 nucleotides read TGTGCCAGTAGTAGGACTAGCGTGGGCTACGAGCAGTACTTC.

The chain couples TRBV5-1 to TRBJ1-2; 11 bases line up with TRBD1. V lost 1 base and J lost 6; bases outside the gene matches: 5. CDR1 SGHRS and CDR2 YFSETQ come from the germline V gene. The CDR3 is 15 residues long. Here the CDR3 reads CASSLFGTGGDGYTF. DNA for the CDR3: TGCGCCAGCAGCTTGTTTGGGACAGGGGGGGATGGCTACACCTTC.

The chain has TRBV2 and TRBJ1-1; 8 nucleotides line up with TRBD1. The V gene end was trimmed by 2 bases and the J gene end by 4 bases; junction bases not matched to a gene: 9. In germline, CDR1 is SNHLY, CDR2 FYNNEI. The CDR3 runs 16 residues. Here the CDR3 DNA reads TGTGCCAGCAGTGAAAACCTAGGACAGGGTACCACTGAAGCTTTCTTT. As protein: CASSENLGQGTTEAFF.

The chain's CDR3 is CASSTDNPSYEQYF. The CDR3 region has the DNA TGCGCCAGCAGCACTGATAACCCTTCCTACGAGCAGTACTTC. The genes are TRBV5-1 and TRBJ2-7, with D unclear. The germline V gene encodes CDR1 SGHRS and CDR2 YFSETQ. V lost 4 bases to trimming and J lost 1 base, with 12 bases between them. This CDR3 contains 14 residues. Complete variable domain (other parts from reference TRBV5-1 and TRBJ2-7): KAGVTQTPRYLIKTRGQQVTLSCSPISGHRSVSWYQQTPGQGLQFLFEYFSETQRNKGNFPGRFSGRQFSNSRSEMNVSTLELGDSALYLCASSTDNPSYEQYFGPGTRLTVT.

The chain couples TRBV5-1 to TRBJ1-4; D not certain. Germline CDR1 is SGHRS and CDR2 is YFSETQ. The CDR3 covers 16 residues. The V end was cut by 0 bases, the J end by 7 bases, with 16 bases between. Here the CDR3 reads CASSLERPGGSEKLFF. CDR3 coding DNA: TGCGCCAGCAGCTTGGAGAGGCCAGGCGGGTCTGAAAAACTGTTTTTT. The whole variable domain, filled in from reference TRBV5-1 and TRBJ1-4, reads KAGVTQTPRYLIKTRGQQVTLSCSPISGHRSVSWYQQTPGQGLQFLFEYFSETQRNKGNFPGRFSGRQFSNSRSEMNVSTLELGDSALYLCASSLERPGGSEKLFFGSGTQLSVL.